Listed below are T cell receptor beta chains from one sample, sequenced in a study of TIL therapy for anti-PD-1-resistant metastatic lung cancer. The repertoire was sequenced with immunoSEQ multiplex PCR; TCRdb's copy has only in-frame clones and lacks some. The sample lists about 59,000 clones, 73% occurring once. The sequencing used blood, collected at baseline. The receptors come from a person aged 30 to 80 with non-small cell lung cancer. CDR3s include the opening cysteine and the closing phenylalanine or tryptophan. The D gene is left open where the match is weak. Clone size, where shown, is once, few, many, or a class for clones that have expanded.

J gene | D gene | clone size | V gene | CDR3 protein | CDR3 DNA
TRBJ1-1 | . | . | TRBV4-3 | CASSPRWQGYTEAFF | TGCGCCAGCAGCCCGAGATGGCAGGGGTACACTGAAGCTTTCTTT
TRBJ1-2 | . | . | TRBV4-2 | CASSQPSLLNNYGYTF | TGTGCCAGCAGCCAACCGTCTCTCCTAAATAACTATGGCTACACCTTC
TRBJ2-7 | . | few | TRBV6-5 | CASSYSRLETYEQYF | TGTGCCAGCAGTTACTCTCGGTTGGAGACCTACGAGCAGTACTTC
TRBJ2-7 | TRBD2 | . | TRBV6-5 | CASSYSASGGYEQYF | TGTGCCAGCAGTTACTCGGCTAGCGGGGGCTACGAGCAGTACTTC
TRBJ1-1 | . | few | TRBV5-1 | CASSFTPVGVTEAFF | TGCGCCAGCAGCTTTACTCCGGTGGGTGTGACTGAAGCTTTCTTT
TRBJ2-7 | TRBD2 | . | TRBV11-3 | CASSQGYGGGKAYEQYF | TGTGCCAGCAGTCAAGGGTACGGCGGGGGGAAGGCCTACGAGCAGTACTTC
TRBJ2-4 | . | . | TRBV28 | CASSLSGGLGNIQYF | TGTGCCAGCAGTCTTTCAGGAGGGCTCGGAAACATTCAGTACTTC
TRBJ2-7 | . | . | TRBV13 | CASSLVSSYEQYF | TGTGCCAGCAGCTTAGTTAGCTCCTACGAGCAGTACTTC
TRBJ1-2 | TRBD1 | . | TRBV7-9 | CASSQQTPGGGGYTF | TGCGCCAGCAGCCAACAAACGCCAGGGGGCGGCGGCTACACCTTC
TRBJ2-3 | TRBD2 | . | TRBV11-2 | CASSLVAGGIDTQYF | TGTGCCAGCAGCTTAGTTGCGGGGGGAATAGATACGCAGTATTTT
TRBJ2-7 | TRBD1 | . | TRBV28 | CASSLTGGYEQYF | TGTGCCAGCAGTTTGACAGGGGGCTACGAGCAGTACTTC
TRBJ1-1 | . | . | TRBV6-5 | CASTNPHNTEAFF | TGTGCCAGCACCAACCCCCATAACACTGAAGCTTTCTTT
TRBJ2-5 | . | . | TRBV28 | CASSSNSPALETQYF | TGTGCCAGCAGTTCTAACTCCCCTGCACTGGAGACCCAGTACTTC
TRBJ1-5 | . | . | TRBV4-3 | CASSQDGGAYQPQHF | TGCGCCAGCAGCCAAGATGGCGGAGCATATCAGCCCCAGCATTTT
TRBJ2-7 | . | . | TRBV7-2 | CASSPSSYEQYF | TGTGCCAGCAGCCCCTCCTCCTACGAGCAGTACTTC
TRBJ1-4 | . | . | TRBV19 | CASSAGTTNEKLFF | TGTGCCAGTTCCGCAGGGACAACTAATGAAAAACTGTTTTTT
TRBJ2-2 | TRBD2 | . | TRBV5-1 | CASSLDGLAGIGELFF | TGCGCCAGCAGCTTGGACGGACTAGCGGGGATCGGGGAGCTGTTTTTT
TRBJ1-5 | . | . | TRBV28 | CASWNRANQPQHF | TGTGCCAGCTGGAACAGGGCCAATCAGCCCCAGCATTTT
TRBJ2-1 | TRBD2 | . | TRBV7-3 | CASSRNSGTPVFF | TGTGCCAGCAGCCGAAACAGCGGGACTCCAGTGTTCTTC
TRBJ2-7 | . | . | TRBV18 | CASSPGIDTYEQYF | TGTGCCAGCTCACCAGGAATTGACACCTACGAGCAGTACTTC
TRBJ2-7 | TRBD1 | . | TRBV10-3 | CAIRAPGQGPEQYF | TGTGCCATCAGGGCACCGGGACAGGGTCCCGAGCAGTACTTC
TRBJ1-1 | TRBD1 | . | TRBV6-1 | CAGRQGPNTEAFF | TGTGCCGGACGACAGGGGCCGAACACTGAAGCTTTCTTT
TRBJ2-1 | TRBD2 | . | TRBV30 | CAWNPLPLAGGDNEQFF | TGTGCCTGGAACCCCCTGCCCCTGGCGGGGGGAGACAATGAGCAGTTCTTC
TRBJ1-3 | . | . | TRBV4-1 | CASSQPWGNTIYF | TGCGCCAGCAGCCAACCCTGGGGAAACACCATATATTTT
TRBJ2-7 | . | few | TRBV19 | CASSMADIPEQYF | TGTGCCAGTAGTATGGCAGACATACCCGAGCAGTACTTC
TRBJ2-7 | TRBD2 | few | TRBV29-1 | CSVEVPAGVANEQYF | TGCAGCGTTGAGGTACCTGCGGGAGTCGCAAACGAGCAGTACTTC
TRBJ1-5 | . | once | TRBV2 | CASSERTLNQPQHF | TGTGCCAGCAGTGAAAGGACATTAAATCAGCCCCAGCATTTT
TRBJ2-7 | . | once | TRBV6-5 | CAARGASYEQYF | TGTGCCGCAAGAGGGGCGTCCTACGAGCAGTACTTC
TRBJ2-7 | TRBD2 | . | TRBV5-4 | CASSPWTSGAYEQYF | TGTGCCAGCAGCCCCTGGACTAGCGGAGCCTACGAGCAGTACTTC
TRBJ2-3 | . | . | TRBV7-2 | CASSLWVRQTDTQYF | TGTGCCAGCAGCTTATGGGTACGCCAGACAGATACGCAGTATTTT
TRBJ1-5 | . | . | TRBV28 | CATTLGGGSNQPQHF | TGTGCCACTACCTTGGGGGGGGGAAGCAATCAGCCCCAGCATTTT
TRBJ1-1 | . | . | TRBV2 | CASTVGQVNEAFF | TGTGCCAGCACGGTCGGGCAGGTTAATGAAGCTTTCTTT
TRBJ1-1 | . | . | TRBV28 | CASETGLEGEAFF | TGTGCCAGCGAGACAGGTTTGGAAGGTGAAGCTTTCTTT
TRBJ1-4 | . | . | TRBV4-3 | CASSQQRGLNEKLFF | TGCGCCAGCAGCCAACAACGGGGGCTTAATGAAAAACTGTTTTTT
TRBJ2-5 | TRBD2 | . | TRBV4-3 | CASSHGTSGGSGTQYF | TGCGCCAGCAGCCATGGGACTAGCGGGGGATCGGGGACCCAGTACTTC
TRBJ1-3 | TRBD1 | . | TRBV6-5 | CASRDDRDGNTIYF | TGTGCCAGCAGAGACGACAGGGACGGAAACACCATATATTTT